These 6 T cell receptor beta chains share one sample of origin, sequenced in a study of CD8 T cells in ankylosing spondylitis. The study, taken as a whole, reports: Several highly homologous variants made up a TCR beta motif, and this motif appeared characteristic of ankylosing spondylitis blood.

These TCRs are of unknown antigen specificity. TCRdb re-derived calls from the 5' RACE reads in MiXCR, one entry per CDR3 protein. The sample shows under 850,000 distinct CDR3 sequences, roughly 19% of them seen only once. Sequenced sample: blood, either unsorted or a sorted T cell fraction (not recorded which). Receptors were obtained from a male donor with ankylosing spondylitis.

The gene calls are TRBV2 and TRBJ1-3; 9 nucleotides line up with TRBD1. The germline V gene has CDR1 SNHLY and CDR2 FYNNEI. CDR3 size: 17 residues. V lost 4 bases, J lost 4 bases, and 11 bases stayed unmatched. This chain's CDR3 is CASSATGGTLIGNTIYF. The CDR3 region has the DNA TGTGCCAGCAGTGCGACAGGGGGGACGCTGATAGGAAACACCATATATTTT.

This chain connects TRBV5-4 to TRBJ2-1; possible D gene TRBD1, 6 bases. In germline, CDR1 is SGHNT, CDR2 YYREEE (reference sequence). V was clipped by 4 bases and J by 8 bases, with 22 bases between them. The CDR3 is 16 amino acids. CDR3 DNA: TGTGCCAGCAGCGTGGTGGCAGGGGAGCTGGCGGATGAGCAGTTCTTC. This encodes CASSVVAGELADEQFF.

The chain recombines TRBV27 with TRBJ1-2; no clear D. CDR3 length: 13 amino acids. V was trimmed by 3 bases and J by 4 bases, leaving 9 bases between them. Germline V gene lookup returns CDR1 MNHEY and CDR2 SMNVEV (reference sequence). As DNA, the CDR3 is TGTGCCAGCAGTTTCTCCAGGAGCTATGGCTACACCTTC. Encoded protein: CASSFSRSYGYTF.

The chain's CDR3 is CASSQPGQSGGYTF. As DNA, the CDR3 is TGTGCCAGCAGTCAACCGGGACAGTCGGGGGGCTACACCTTC. The rearrangement links TRBV6-1 to TRBJ1-2, with 7 positions matching TRBD1. Unmatched junction bases numbered 11, after V lost 5 bases and J lost 8 bases. This CDR3 contains 14 residues. Germline CDR1 MNHNS, CDR2 SASEGT.

The chain joins TRBV5-8 to TRBJ2-3, with 7 bases aligning to TRBD2. Looked up from germline, CDR1 is SGHTS and CDR2 is YDEGEE. The CDR3 length is 15 residues. V was clipped by 5 bases and J by 2 bases; unmatched bases: 8. The CDR3 nucleotides read TGTGCCAGCAGTCCAACTAGCGCCTACACAGATACGCAGTATTTT. It is translated as CASSPTSAYTDTQYF.

The V and J genes are TRBV20-1 and TRBJ2-3, with TRBD2 identical over 7 bases. This CDR3 contains 14 residues. V dropped 2 bases and J dropped 2; count of bases not matched to a gene: 4. The germline V gene encodes CDR1 DFQATT and CDR2 SNEGSKA (reference sequence). In DNA, the CDR3 is TGCAGTGCTAGACCGGCGGGGGACACAGATACGCAGTATTTT. It specifies CSARPAGDTDTQYF.